One and the same sample provided the 17 T cell receptor beta chains below, sequenced in a study of shared clonotypes between healthy human individuals. TCRdb keeps only in-frame clones here, not all; method: immunoSEQ multiplex PCR. Among about 520,000 clones listed, around 80% were seen once. The sample consisted of PBMCs. These receptors came from a woman aged 40-49 years in good health. Some clones in this sample may be carry-over from other donors' samples.

The chain employs TRBV6-1 and TRBJ1-2; D is uncertain. The CDR3 sequence is 14 residues long. Germline CDR1 reads MNHNS; CDR2 reads SASEGT. Deletions cut 7 bases from V and 7 bases from J, with 19 bases between. CDR3 sequence: CASTPFSGEFGYTF. The CDR3 DNA reads as TGTGCCAGCACCCCCTTTAGTGGGGAGTTTGGCTACACCTTC.

The V and J genes are TRBV19 and TRBJ1-1; D is ambiguous. The V gene lost 3 bases and the J gene lost 1 base, with 6 bases spanning the gap. The CDR3 covers 13 residues. The germline gives CDR1 LNHDA, CDR2 SQIVND (reference sequence). DNA of the CDR3: TGTGCCAGTAGTATTACGGGGAACACTGAAGCTTTCTTT. Translated: CASSITGNTEAFF.

This clone was detected only once. This is likely an artifact of a read error, given a far larger clone one base away. The chain is built from TRBV2 and TRBJ1-5; 8 bases align to TRBD1. The CDR3 spans 14 residues. The V gene end was trimmed by 8 bases and the J gene end by 9 bases; junction bases not matched to a gene: 12. The germline V gene encodes CDR1 SNHLY and CDR2 FYNNEI. The CDR3 DNA follows: TGTGCCAGCGACGGACAGGGTGCGTCTGGGCCCCAGCATTTT. It codes for CASDGQGASGPQHF.

The chain recombines TRBV7-2 with TRBJ2-7; TRBD2 matches 11 bases. Trimming at V came to 1 base and at J to 7 bases, leaving 12 bases not matched to a gene. This CDR3 has 17 amino acids. Germline V CDR1 and CDR2: SGHTA, FQGNSA. The CDR3 DNA follows: TGTGCCAGCAGCTTAGTGGGGAATAGCGGGAGGGCCAGGGAGCAGTACTTC. As protein: CASSLVGNSGRAREQYF.

This chain connects TRBV7-2 to TRBJ1-1; TRBD1 is a possible D gene (5 bases). CDR1 SGHTA and CDR2 FQGNSA come from the germline V gene. The V end was cut by 3 bases, the J end by 4 bases, with 9 bases between. There are 13 residues in the CDR3. The CDR3 coding sequence is TGTGCCAGCAGCTTTCAACAGGCCACTGAAGCTTTCTTT. Protein sequence: CASSFQQATEAFF.

CDR3 nucleotides: TGTGCCAGCAGTTACTCGGCGGGGGTCGGTCAGCCCCAGCATTTT. This codes for CASSYSAGVGQPQHF. V and J are TRBV6-6 and TRBJ1-5; D is possibly TRBD1 (5 bases). V was pared by 0 bases and J by 6 bases, with 12 bases between. CDR3 length: 15 amino acids. Germline V gene sequence: CDR1 MNHNY, CDR2 SVGAGI (reference sequence).

The rearrangement joins TRBV4-2 to TRBJ1-4; 7 bases map to TRBD1. This CDR3 comprises 15 residues. The germline V gene encodes CDR1 LGHNA and CDR2 YNFKEQ. V was clipped by 6 bases and J by 5 bases; unmatched bases: 9. The CDR3 region is CASRLQQGGNEKLFF. The CDR3, as DNA: TGTGCCAGCAGACTTCAGCAGGGGGGAAATGAAAAACTGTTTTTT.

As DNA, the CDR3 is TGTGCCAGCAGTTACCCCAGATCGACAGGGGGCTACGAGCAGTACTTC. Its protein is CASSYPRSTGGYEQYF. The gene calls are TRBV6-5 and TRBJ2-5; 9 nucleotides align to TRBD1. Matching the DNA end better, TRBJ2-7 makes the J call doubtful. This CDR3 spans 16 amino acids. Germline V lookup: CDR1 MNHEY, CDR2 SVGAGI.

This chain connects TRBV5-1 to TRBJ1-5; D possibly corresponds to TRBD1 (5 bases). Trimming removed 4 bases at V and 5 bases at J, with 13 bases between. This CDR3 contains 14 residues. Germline CDR1 reads SGHRS; CDR2 reads YFSETQ. CDR3 sequence: CASSPGTQDQPQHF. CDR3 bases: TGCGCCAGCAGCCCTGGGACCCAAGATCAGCCCCAGCATTTT.

Points on this clone: A much larger clone lies one base from this, so it may be a read error. V gene TRBV7-8 combines with J gene TRBJ1-5; possible D gene TRBD1, 5 bases. The CDR3 contains 18 residues. From germline, CDR1 is SGHVS and CDR2 FQNEAQ. V lost 4 bases to trimming and J lost 0 bases, with 19 bases between them. CDR3 amino acids: CASSSRDGGGYSNQPQHF. The DNA for the CDR3 is TGTGCCAGCAGCTCCCGGGACGGGGGAGGATATAGCAATCAGCCCCAGCATTTT.

The V and J genes are TRBV6-5 and TRBJ2-1; the D gene is possibly TRBD2 (5 bases). The V and J ends lost 7 bases and 5 bases respectively, with 15 bases between them. CDR1 MNHEY and CDR2 SVGAGI come from the germline V gene. This CDR3 region has 14 residues. The chain's CDR3 is CASTGGSPHNEQFF. As DNA, the CDR3 is TGTGCCAGCACAGGTGGGAGTCCCCACAATGAGCAGTTCTTC.

This rearrangement joins TRBV7-6 to TRBJ2-1; no reliable D call. Trimming took 3 bases from V and 6 from J, leaving 9 bases between them. CDR1 SGHVS and CDR2 FNYEAQ come from the germline V gene. The CDR3 runs 13 residues. The CDR3 loop reads CASSFGPGNEQFF. The CDR3 region has the DNA TGTGCCAGCAGCTTTGGTCCGGGCAATGAGCAGTTCTTC.

This rearrangement joins TRBV7-3 to TRBJ2-1, with D possibly matching TRBD2 (6 bases). The V gene's germline CDR1 is SGHTA and CDR2 FQGTGA. The ends were cut back, 2 bases at V and 13 bases at J, with 15 bases in the middle. There are 13 residues in the CDR3. The CDR3 DNA sequence: TGTGCCAGCAGCTTAGAAGGACCGGGACTCCAGTTCTTC. It encodes CASSLEGPGLQFF.

This clone was recorded only once. This may be a read error, as it is one base from a much larger clone. The J gene is TRBJ1-3, the V gene TRBV7-3; D call uncertain. CDR1 SGHTA and CDR2 FQGTGA come from the germline V gene. CDR3 length: 14 residues. The V end lost 3 bases, the J end lost 1 base, and 7 bases lay between the germline ends. The CDR3 DNA is TGTGCCAGCAGCTTGGCGGGTTCTGGAAACACCATATATTTT. Protein: CASSLAGSGNTIYF.

The chain recombines TRBV15 with TRBJ1-2; a weak D match, TRBD1 (6 bases). Germline assignment: CDR1 LNHNV and CDR2 YYDKDF (reference sequence). The CDR3 is 13 residues long. The V end lost 4 bases, the J end lost 2 bases, and 8 bases lay between the germline ends. The CDR3 DNA reads TGTGCCACCAGCAACGACAGGAACTATGGCTACACCTTC. As protein: CATSNDRNYGYTF.

The DNA for the CDR3 is TGCGCCAGCAGCCACGGACTAGCCTACGAGCAGTACTTC. This encodes CASSHGLAYEQYF. The V gene is TRBV4-3, the J gene TRBJ2-7; 7 nucleotides match TRBD2. J gave up 2 bases and V 3 bases, and 1 base lay outside the gene matches. CDR1 is LGHNA, CDR2 YSLEER, per germline. This CDR3 region has 13 residues.

The CDR3 loop is CASSGARDRGWADEKLFF. In DNA form, the CDR3 reads TGTGCCAGCAGCGGCGCCCGGGACAGGGGTTGGGCTGACGAAAAACTGTTTTTT. V gene TRBV2 combines with J gene TRBJ1-4; TRBD1 matches 10 bases. The length of the CDR3 is 18 residues. Losses at the gene ends were 6 bases for V and 8 bases for J; bases not matched to a gene: 18. Per the germline V gene, CDR1 is SNHLY and CDR2 is FYNNEI.